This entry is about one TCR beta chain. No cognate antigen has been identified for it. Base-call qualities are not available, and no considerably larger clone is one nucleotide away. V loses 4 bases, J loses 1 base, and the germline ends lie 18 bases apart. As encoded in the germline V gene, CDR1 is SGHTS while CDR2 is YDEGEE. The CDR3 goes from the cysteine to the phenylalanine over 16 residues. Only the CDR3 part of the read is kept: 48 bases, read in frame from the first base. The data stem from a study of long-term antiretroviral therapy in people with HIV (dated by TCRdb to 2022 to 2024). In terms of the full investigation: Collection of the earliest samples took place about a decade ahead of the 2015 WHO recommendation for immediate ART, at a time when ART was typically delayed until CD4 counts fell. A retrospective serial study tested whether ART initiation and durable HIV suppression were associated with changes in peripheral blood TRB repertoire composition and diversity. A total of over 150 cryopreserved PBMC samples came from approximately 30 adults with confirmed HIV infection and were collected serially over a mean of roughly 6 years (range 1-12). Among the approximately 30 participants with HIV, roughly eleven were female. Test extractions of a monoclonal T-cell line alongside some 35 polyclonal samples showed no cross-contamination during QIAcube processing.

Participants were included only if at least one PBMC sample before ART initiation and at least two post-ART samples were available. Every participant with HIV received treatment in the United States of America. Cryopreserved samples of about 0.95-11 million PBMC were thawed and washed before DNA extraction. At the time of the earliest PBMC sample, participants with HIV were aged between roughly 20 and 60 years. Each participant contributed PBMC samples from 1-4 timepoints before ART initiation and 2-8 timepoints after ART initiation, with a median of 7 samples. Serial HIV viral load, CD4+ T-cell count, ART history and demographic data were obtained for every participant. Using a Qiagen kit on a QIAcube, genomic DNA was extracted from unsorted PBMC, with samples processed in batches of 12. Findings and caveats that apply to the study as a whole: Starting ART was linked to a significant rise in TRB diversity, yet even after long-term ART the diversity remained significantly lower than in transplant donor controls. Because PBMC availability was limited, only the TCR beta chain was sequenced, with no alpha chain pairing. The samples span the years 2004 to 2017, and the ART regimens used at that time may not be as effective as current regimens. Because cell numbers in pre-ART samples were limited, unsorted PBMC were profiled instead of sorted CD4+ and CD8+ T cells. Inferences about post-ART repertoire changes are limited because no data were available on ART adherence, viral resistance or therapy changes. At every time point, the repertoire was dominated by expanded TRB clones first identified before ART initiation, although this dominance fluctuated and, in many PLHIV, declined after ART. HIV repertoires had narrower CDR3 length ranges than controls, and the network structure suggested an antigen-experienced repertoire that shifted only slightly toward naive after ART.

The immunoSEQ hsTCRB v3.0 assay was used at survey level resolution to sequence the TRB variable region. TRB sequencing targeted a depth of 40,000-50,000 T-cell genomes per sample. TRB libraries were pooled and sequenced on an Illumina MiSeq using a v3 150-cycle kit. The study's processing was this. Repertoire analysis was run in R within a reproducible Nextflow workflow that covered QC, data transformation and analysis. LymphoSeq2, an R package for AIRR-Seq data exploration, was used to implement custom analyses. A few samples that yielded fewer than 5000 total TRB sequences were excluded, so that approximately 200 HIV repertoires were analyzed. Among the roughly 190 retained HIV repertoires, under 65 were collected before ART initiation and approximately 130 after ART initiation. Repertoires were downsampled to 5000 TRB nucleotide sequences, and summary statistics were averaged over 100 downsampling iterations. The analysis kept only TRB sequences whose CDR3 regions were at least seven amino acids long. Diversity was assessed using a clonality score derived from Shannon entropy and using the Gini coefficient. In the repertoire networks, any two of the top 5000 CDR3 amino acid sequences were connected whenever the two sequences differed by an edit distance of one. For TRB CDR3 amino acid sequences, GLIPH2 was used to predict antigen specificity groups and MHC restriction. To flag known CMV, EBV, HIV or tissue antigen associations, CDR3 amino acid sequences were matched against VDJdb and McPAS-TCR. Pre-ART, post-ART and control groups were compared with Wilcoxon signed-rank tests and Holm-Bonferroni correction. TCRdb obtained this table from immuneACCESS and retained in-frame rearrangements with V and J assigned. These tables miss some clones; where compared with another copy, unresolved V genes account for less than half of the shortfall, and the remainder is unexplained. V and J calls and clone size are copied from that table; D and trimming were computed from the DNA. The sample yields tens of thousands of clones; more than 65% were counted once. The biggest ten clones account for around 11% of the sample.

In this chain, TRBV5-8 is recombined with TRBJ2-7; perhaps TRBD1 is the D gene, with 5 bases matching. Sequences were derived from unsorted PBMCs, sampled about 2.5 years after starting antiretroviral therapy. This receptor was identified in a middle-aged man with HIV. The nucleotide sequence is TGTGCCAGCAGCGATATGACAGCGAAGGGTTCCTACGAGCAGTACTTC. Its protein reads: CASSDMTAKGSYEQYF.